This TCR beta chain was profiled in a study of shared clonotypes between healthy human individuals. Deep-level running was used for the assay. Measured with immunoSEQ multiplex PCR; TCRdb has only the in-frame clones, and not every one. The sample carries 800,000 or so clones, 96% recorded once. Naive CD8 cells comprised CD45RO-negative, CCR7-positively selected cells, excluding terminally differentiated effector memory CD45RA+ cells. V was clipped by 5 bases and J by 2 bases; unmatched bases: 8. The CDR3 has 15 amino acids. The germline V gene encodes CDR1 MNHEY and CDR2 SVGAGI. This sequence joins TRBV6-5 and TRBJ1-2, with 7 bases lining up with TRBD1. Sequenced: naive CD8+ T cells sorted from blood. The sequence derives from a man aged 25 to 40 in good health. The CDR3: CASSTWTGRNYGYTF. CDR3 sequence (DNA): TGTGCCAGCAGTACCTGGACAGGAAGGAACTATGGCTACACCTTC.